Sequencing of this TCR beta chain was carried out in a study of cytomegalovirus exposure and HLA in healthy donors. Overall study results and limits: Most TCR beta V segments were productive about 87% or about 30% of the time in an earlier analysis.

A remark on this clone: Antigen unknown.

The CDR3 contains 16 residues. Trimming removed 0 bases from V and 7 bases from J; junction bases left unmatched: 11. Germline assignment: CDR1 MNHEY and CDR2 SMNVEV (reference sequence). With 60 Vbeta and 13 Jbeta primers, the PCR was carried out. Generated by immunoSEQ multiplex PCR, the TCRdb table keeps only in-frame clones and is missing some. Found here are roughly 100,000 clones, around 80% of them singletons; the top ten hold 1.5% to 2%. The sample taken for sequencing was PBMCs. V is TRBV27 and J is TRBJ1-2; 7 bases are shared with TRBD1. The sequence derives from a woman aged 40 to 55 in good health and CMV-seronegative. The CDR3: CASSLSRTRTGFGYTF. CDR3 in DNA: TGTGCCAGCAGTTTATCGCGGACACGGACAGGTTTTGGCTACACCTTC.